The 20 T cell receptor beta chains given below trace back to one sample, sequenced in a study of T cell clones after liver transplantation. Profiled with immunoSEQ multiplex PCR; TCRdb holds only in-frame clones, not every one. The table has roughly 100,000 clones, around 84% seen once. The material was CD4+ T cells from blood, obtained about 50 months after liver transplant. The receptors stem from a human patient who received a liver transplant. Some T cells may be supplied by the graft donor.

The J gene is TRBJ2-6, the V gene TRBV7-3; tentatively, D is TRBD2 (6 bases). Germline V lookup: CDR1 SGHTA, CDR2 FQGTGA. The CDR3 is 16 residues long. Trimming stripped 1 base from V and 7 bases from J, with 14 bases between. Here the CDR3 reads CASSLNAGRLANVLTF. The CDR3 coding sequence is TGTGCCAGCAGCTTAAATGCGGGACGGTTAGCCAACGTCCTGACTTTC.

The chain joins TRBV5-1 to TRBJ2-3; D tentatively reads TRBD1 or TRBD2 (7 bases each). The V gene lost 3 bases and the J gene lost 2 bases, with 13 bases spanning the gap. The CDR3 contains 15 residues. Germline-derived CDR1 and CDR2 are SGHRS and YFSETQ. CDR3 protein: CASSSQGGITDTQYF. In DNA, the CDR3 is TGCGCCAGCAGCTCCCAGGGGGGGATCACAGATACGCAGTATTTT.

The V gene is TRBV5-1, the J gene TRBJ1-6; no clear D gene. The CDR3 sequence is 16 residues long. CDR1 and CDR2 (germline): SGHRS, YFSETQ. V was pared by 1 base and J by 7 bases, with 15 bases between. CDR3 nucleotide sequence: TGCGCCAGCAGCTTGTCGTCCGGCGGAGGGAATTCACCCCTCCACTTT. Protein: CASSLSSGGGNSPLHF.

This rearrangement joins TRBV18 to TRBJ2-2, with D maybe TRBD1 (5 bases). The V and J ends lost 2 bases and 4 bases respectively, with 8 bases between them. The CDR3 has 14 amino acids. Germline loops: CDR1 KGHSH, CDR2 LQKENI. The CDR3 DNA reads TGTGCCAGCTCACCATGGCAGGGCACCGGGGAGCTGTTTTTT. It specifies CASSPWQGTGELFF.

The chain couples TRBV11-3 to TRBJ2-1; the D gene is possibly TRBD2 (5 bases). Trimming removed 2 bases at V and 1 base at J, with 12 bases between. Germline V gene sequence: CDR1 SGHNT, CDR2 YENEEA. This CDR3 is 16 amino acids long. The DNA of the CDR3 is TGTGCCAGCAGCTTATTGGGTACGGGGTCCTACAATGAGCAGTTCTTC. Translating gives CASSLLGTGSYNEQFF.

The CDR3 sequence: CASSRQMNTEAFF. The DNA for the CDR3 is TGTGCCAGTAGTAGACAGATGAACACTGAAGCTTTCTTT. The V call is TRBV19, the J call TRBJ1-1; D is perhaps TRBD1 (5 bases). This CDR3 is built from 13 residues. The germline gives CDR1 LNHDA, CDR2 SQIVND (reference sequence). V was trimmed by 4 bases and J by 0 bases, leaving 6 bases between them.

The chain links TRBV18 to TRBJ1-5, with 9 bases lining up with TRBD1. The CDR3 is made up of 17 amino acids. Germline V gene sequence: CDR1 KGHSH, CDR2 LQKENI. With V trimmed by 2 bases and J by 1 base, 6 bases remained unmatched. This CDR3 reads CASSPGQGKQSNQPQHF. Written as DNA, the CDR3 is TGTGCCAGCTCACCAGGACAGGGGAAGCAAAGCAATCAGCCCCAGCATTTT.

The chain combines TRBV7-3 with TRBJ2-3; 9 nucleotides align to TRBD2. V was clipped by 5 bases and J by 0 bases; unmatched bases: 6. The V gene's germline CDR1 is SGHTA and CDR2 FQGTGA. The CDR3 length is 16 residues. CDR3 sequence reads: CASSPRLAESTDTQYF. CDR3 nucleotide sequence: TGTGCCAGCAGCCCTCGACTAGCGGAAAGCACAGATACGCAGTATTTT.

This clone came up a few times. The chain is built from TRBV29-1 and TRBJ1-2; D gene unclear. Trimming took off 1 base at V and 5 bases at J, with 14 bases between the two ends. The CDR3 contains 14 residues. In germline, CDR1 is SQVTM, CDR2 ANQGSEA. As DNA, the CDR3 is TGCAGCGTTGAAGGGGAATTTAGGCAGTATGGCTACACCTTC. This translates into CSVEGEFRQYGYTF.

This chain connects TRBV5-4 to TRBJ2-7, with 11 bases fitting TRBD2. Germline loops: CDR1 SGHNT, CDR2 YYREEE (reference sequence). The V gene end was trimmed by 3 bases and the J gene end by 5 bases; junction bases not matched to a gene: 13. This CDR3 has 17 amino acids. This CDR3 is CASSSGSVGLAEHEQYF. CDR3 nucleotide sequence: TGTGCCAGCAGCTCGGGATCCGTGGGACTAGCGGAACACGAGCAGTACTTC.

The CDR3 DNA reads TGTGCCAGCAGTTTATCCCCTGAACATAGCAATCAGCCCCAGCATTTT. Translating gives CASSLSPEHSNQPQHF. The chain employs TRBV27 and TRBJ1-5; no firm D call. CDR1 and CDR2 from the germline V gene are MNHEY and SMNVEV (reference sequence). The germline V and J ends were trimmed by 0 bases and 0 bases, with 9 bases remaining between them. The CDR3 totals 16 residues.

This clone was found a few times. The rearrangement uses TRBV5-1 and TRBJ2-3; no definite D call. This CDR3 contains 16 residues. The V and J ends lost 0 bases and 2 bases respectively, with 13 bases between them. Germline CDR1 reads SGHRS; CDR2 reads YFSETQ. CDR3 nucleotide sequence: TGCGCCAGCAGCTTGGGAGACTTTAGATCCACAGATACGCAGTATTTT. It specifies CASSLGDFRSTDTQYF.

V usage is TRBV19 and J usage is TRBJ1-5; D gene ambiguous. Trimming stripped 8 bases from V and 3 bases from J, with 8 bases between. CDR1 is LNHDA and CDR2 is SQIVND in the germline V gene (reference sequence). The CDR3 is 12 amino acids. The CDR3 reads CASSFHNQPQHF. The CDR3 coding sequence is TGTGCCAGTTCTTTTCACAATCAGCCCCAGCATTTT.

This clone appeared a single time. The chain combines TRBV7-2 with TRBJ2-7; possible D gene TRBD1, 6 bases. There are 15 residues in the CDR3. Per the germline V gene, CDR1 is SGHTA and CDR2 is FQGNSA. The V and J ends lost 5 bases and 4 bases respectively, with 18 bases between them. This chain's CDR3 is CASSLTGQRTYEQYF. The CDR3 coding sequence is TGTGCCAGCAGCCTCACGGGACAACGTACTTACGAGCAGTACTTC.

As DNA, the CDR3 is TGTGCCAGTAGTATCAGGGCGAACACCGGGGAGCTGTTTTTT. Its protein is CASSIRANTGELFF. The chain carries TRBV19 and TRBJ2-2; D might be TRBD1 (5 bases). Germline CDR1 and CDR2: LNHDA and SQIVND (reference sequence). CDR3 length: 14 amino acids. The V end was cut by 3 bases, the J end by 0 bases, with 5 bases between. Drawing the rest from reference TRBV19 and TRBJ2-2, the complete variable domain is DGGITQSPKYLFRKEGQNVTLSCEQNLNHDAMYWYRQDPGQGLRLIYYSQIVNDFQKGDIAEGYSVSREKKESFPLTVTSAQKNPTAFYLCASSIRANTGELFFGEGSRLTVL.

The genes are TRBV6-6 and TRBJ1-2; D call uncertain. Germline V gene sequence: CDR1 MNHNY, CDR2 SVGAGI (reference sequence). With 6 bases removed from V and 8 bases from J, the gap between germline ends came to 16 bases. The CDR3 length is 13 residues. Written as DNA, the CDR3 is TGTGCCAGCAGCCGATCTGCGGAGAAAGGCTACACCTTC. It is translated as CASSRSAEKGYTF.

The CDR3 DNA reads as TGTGCCAGTAGTATCCGCCAGTTCTCCTACGAGCAGTACTTC. As protein: CASSIRQFSYEQYF. J is TRBJ2-7 and V is TRBV19; D remains unclear. V was shortened by 3 bases and J by 0 bases, with 9 bases between the two germline ends. This CDR3 region has 14 residues. CDR1 and CDR2 from the germline V gene are LNHDA and SQIVND (reference sequence).

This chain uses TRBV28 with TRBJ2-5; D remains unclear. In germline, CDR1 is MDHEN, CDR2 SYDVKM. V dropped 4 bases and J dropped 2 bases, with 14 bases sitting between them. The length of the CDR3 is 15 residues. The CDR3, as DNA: TGTGCCAGCAGTTCGGTAGGACCTAGACAAGAGACCCAGTACTTC. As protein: CASSSVGPRQETQYF.

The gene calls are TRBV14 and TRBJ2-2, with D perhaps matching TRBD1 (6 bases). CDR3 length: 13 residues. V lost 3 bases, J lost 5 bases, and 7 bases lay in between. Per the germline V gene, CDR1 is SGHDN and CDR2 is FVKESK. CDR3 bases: TGTGCCAGCAGCCACAGGGGAACCGGGGAGCTGTTTTTT. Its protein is CASSHRGTGELFF. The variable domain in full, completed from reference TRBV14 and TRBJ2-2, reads EAGVTQFPSHSVIEKGQTVTLRCDPISGHDNLYWYRRVMGKEIKFLLHFVKESKQDESGMPNNRFLAERTGGTYSTLKVQPAELEDSGVYFCASSHRGTGELFFGEGSRLTVL.

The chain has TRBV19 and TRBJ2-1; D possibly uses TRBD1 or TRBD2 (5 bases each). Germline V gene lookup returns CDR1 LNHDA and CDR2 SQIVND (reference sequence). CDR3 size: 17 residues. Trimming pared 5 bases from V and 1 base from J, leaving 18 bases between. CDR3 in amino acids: CASSPWDGARSYNEQFF. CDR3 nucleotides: TGTGCCAGTAGTCCCTGGGACGGAGCGAGATCCTACAATGAGCAGTTCTTC.